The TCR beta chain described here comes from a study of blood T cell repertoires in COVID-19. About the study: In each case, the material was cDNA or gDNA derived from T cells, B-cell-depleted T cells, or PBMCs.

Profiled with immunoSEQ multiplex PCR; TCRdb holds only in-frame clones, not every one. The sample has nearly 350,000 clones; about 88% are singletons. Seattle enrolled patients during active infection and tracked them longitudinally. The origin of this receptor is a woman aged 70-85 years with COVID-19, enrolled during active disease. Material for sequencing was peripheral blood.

CDR3 amino acids: CASSLGPGQGYEQYF. The CDR3, as DNA: TGTGCCAGCAGCTTAGGACCGGGACAGGGCTACGAGCAGTACTTC. This chain uses TRBV7-2 with TRBJ2-7; 9 bases agree with TRBD1. J was trimmed by 3 bases and V by 1 base; bases with no gene match: 4. This CDR3 region has 15 residues. Per the germline V gene, CDR1 is SGHTA and CDR2 is FQGNSA.